The next 14 T cell receptor beta chains were all read from a single sample in a study of cytomegalovirus exposure and HLA in healthy donors. The PCR ran on 60 Vbeta and 13 Jbeta primers. The assay was immunoSEQ multiplex PCR, and TCRdb's table has in-frame clones only and misses some. This sample has 200,000 to 250,000 clones, with 80% to 90% found just once. The specimen was PBMCs. The receptors shown here come from a woman under 30 in good health and CMV-seronegative.

This chain uses TRBV5-1 with TRBJ2-3; 9 bases agree with TRBD1. Losses at the gene ends were 5 bases for V and 3 bases for J; bases not matched to a gene: 7. Germline V lookup: CDR1 SGHRS, CDR2 YFSETQ. CDR3 size: 15 residues. CDR3: CASSYYRGRTDTQYF. In nucleotides, the CDR3 is TGCGCCAGCAGTTACTACAGGGGGCGGACAGATACGCAGTATTTT.

This clone has just one count. The rearrangement joins TRBV9 to TRBJ1-1; D perhaps matches TRBD1 (5 bases). The germline CDR1 and CDR2 sequences are SGDLS and YYNGEE. V shed 0 bases and J shed 4 bases, with 16 bases lying between them. The CDR3 is 16 amino acids. This CDR3 is CASSVEGHNRGTEAFF. The DNA of the CDR3 is TGTGCCAGCAGCGTAGAGGGCCACAATAGGGGCACTGAAGCTTTCTTT.

The chain employs TRBV15 and TRBJ2-5; perhaps TRBD2 as D (7 bases). V was cut by 5 bases and J by 7 bases, with 17 bases left in between. This CDR3 is 14 amino acids long. The V gene's germline CDR1 is LNHNV and CDR2 YYDKDF (reference sequence). CDR3 amino acids: CATSRGGPLGTQYF. The CDR3 DNA reads TGTGCCACCAGCCGCGGGGGCCCTCTGGGGACCCAGTACTTC. Together with reference TRBV15 and TRBJ2-5, the CDR3 gives the full variable domain: DAMVIQNPRYQVTQFGKPVTLSCSQTLNHNVMYWYQQKSSQAPKLLFHYYDKDFNNEADTPDNFQSRRPNTSFCFLDIRSPGLGDTAMYLCATSRGGPLGTQYFGPGTRLLVL.

This clone was seen just once. V and J are TRBV11-3 and TRBJ1-1; TRBD1 might be the D (6 bases). Germline CDR1 reads SGHNT; CDR2 reads YENEEA. V was clipped by 2 bases and J by 1 base, with 8 bases between them. The CDR3 totals 14 residues. The CDR3 DNA is TGTGCCAGCAGCTTAACAGGGCCGAACACTGAAGCTTTCTTT. Protein: CASSLTGPNTEAFF.

This clone showed up just once. The rearrangement links TRBV10-3 to TRBJ2-5, with a weak D call TRBD2 (5 bases). The CDR3 length is 13 residues. V lost 4 bases and J lost 5, with 11 bases in between. Per the germline V gene, CDR1 is ENHRY and CDR2 is SYGVKD. In nucleotides, the CDR3 is TGTGCCATCAGTGGTTCCGGGAAGGAGACCCAGTACTTC. Translation: CAISGSGKETQYF.

The genes are TRBV2 and TRBJ2-4; TRBD1 is a possible D gene (6 bases). CDR1 and CDR2 from the germline V gene are SNHLY and FYNNEI. This CDR3 has 15 residues. The ends were cut back, 4 bases at V and 0 bases at J, with 10 bases in the middle. CDR3 in amino acids: CASSADSLAKNIQYF. In DNA, the CDR3 is TGTGCCAGCAGTGCGGACAGTCTAGCCAAAAACATTCAGTACTTC. The full variable domain, completed using reference TRBV2 and TRBJ2-4, is EPEVTQTPSHQVTQMGQEVILRCVPISNHLYFYWYRQILGQKVEFLVSFYNNEISEKSEIFDDQFSVERPDGSNFTLKIRSTKLEDSAMYFCASSADSLAKNIQYFGAGTRLSVL.

The chain uses TRBV4-2 and TRBJ2-1; 7 nucleotides align to TRBD2. The junction had 7 bases not matched to a gene; V was cut back by 5 bases and J by 6 bases. In germline, CDR1 is LGHNA, CDR2 YNFKEQ. This CDR3 has 14 amino acids. Here the CDR3 reads CASSLLADFNEQFF. The CDR3 DNA is TGTGCCAGCAGCTTGCTAGCGGATTTCAATGAGCAGTTCTTC.

This chain uses TRBV10-2 with TRBJ1-1; no reliable D call. The CDR3 is 12 amino acids. Germline V gives CDR1 WSHSY, CDR2 SAAADI. Trimming took 6 bases from V and 4 from J, leaving 9 bases between them. The CDR3 spells CASRRAGTEAFF. Here the CDR3 DNA reads TGCGCCAGCAGGAGGGCGGGCACTGAAGCTTTCTTT.

This chain links TRBV7-2 with TRBJ2-1; 7 bases fit TRBD1. The V and J ends lost 1 base and 4 bases, in that order; junction bases with no gene match: 10. Germline lookup yields CDR1 SGHTA and CDR2 FQGNSA. The CDR3 runs to 17 residues. Here the CDR3 reads CASSLVGTAKTYNEQFF. In DNA form, the CDR3 reads TGTGCCAGCAGCTTAGTTGGGACAGCAAAAACTTACAATGAGCAGTTCTTC.

CDR3 in DNA: TGTGCCAGCTCGCCCCTAGACAGGGAGAGGGGCTACACCTTC. Translation: CASSPLDRERGYTF. The gene calls are TRBV18 and TRBJ1-2; 7 bases are shared with TRBD1. Germline-derived CDR1 and CDR2 are KGHSH and LQKENI. After removal of 6 bases from V and 8 bases from J, the junction contained 12 bases not matched to a gene. This CDR3 spans 14 amino acids. Drawing the rest from reference TRBV18 and TRBJ1-2, the complete variable domain is NAGVMQNPRHLVRRRGQEARLRCSPMKGHSHVYWYRQLPEEGLKFMVYLQKENIIDESGMPKERFSAEFPKEGPSILRIQQVVRGDSAAYFCASSPLDRERGYTFGSGTRLTVV.

This clone was seen more than once but under ten times. The gene calls are TRBV27 and TRBJ1-2; TRBD1 aligns across 8 bases. The CDR3 loop spans 14 amino acids. Losses at the gene ends were 5 bases for V and 0 bases for J; bases not matched to a gene: 2. Germline V gene sequence: CDR1 MNHEY, CDR2 SMNVEV (reference sequence). The CDR3 here is CASSPDRANYGYTF. Written as DNA, the CDR3 is TGTGCCAGCAGTCCGGACAGGGCTAACTATGGCTACACCTTC.

V gene TRBV5-1 combines with J gene TRBJ2-5, with no clear D. Trimming stripped 5 bases from V and 5 bases from J, with 10 bases between. This CDR3 spans 12 amino acids. CDR1 is SGHRS, CDR2 YFSETQ, per germline. CDR3: CASSYEKETQYF. The CDR3 nucleotides are TGCGCCAGCAGTTACGAGAAGGAGACCCAGTACTTC.

CDR3 amino acids: CASSYSGSSRNTIYF. The CDR3, as DNA: TGTGCCAGCAGTTACAGCGGTAGTTCCCGAAACACCATATATTTT. The chain is built from TRBV6-5 and TRBJ1-3; D ambiguous. V gave up 2 bases and J gave up 5 bases, with 13 bases separating them. Germline CDR1 reads MNHEY; CDR2 reads SVGAGI. This CDR3 spans 15 amino acids.

V gene TRBV10-3 combines with J gene TRBJ2-7; D possibly corresponds to TRBD1 (5 bases). Germline V gene sequence: CDR1 ENHRY, CDR2 SYGVKD. Trimming took off 9 bases at V and 5 bases at J, with 8 bases between the two ends. CDR3 length: 10 amino acids. CDR3 region: CAILTDEQYF. DNA of the CDR3: TGTGCCATTCTGACAGACGAGCAGTACTTC.